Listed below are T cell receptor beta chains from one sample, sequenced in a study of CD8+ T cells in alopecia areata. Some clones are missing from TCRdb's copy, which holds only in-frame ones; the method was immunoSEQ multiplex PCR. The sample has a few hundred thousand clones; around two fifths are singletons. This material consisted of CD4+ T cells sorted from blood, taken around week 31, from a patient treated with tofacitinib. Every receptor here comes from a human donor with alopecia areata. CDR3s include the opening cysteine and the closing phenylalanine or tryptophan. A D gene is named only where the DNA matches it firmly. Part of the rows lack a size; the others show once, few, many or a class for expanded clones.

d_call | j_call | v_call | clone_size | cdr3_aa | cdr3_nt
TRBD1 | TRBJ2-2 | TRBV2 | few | CASSATGVPPNTGELFF | TGTGCCAGCAGCGCTACAGGGGTTCCGCCAAACACCGGGGAGCTGTTTTTT
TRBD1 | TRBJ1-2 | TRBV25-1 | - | CASTEGGQGALNYGYTF | TGTGCCAGCACGGAGGGCGGACAGGGGGCTCTTAACTATGGCTACACCTTC
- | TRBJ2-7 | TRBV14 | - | CASSLVVSYEQYF | TGTGCCAGCAGCCTTGTTGTTTCCTACGAGCAGTACTTC
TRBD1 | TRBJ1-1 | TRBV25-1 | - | CASSATTGGSAFF | TGTGCCAGCAGCGCTACAACAGGGGGCTCGGCTTTCTTT
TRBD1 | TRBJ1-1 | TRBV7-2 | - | CASSIGQGRTEAFF | TGTGCCAGCAGCATTGGACAGGGGAGGACTGAAGCTTTCTTT
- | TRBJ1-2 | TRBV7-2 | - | CASSQSAYGYTF | TGTGCCAGCAGCCAATCGGCCTATGGCTACACCTTC
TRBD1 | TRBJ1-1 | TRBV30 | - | CAWTDRGLSVNTEAFF | TGTGCCTGGACCGACAGGGGCCTCTCTGTGAACACTGAAGCTTTCTTT
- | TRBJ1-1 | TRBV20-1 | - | CSAADRIEAFF | TGCAGTGCTGCTGACAGGATTGAAGCTTTCTTT
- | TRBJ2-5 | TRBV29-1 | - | CSVGLVGVETQYF | TGCAGCGTTGGGCTCGTGGGGGTAGAGACCCAGTACTTC
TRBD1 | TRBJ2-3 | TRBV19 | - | CASSPSGQGASDGTQYF | TGTGCCAGTAGTCCCTCGGGACAGGGGGCTTCGGACGGTACGCAGTATTTT
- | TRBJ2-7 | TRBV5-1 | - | CASSETTGVSYEQYF | TGCGCCAGCAGCGAAACCACGGGGGTCTCCTACGAGCAGTACTTC
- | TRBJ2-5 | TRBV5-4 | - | CASSLESWAAAYF | TGTGCCAGCAGCTTGGAAAGTTGGGCAGCCGCTTACTTC
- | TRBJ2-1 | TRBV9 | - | CASSVDNEQFF | TGTGCCAGCAGCGTAGACAATGAGCAGTTCTTC
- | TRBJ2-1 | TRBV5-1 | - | CASSLDTVYNEQFF | TGCGCCAGCAGCTTGGATACCGTATACAATGAGCAGTTCTTC
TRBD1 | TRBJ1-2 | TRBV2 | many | CASSAQGRDGYTF | TGTGCCAGCAGTGCACAGGGGCGGGATGGCTACACCTTC
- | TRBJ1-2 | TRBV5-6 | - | CASSLGGAPFYGYTF | TGTGCCAGCAGCTTGGGTGGGGCGCCTTTCTATGGCTACACCTTC
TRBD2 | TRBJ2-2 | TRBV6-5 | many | CASLRLAGTGELFF | TGTGCCAGCTTGCGACTAGCGGGCACCGGGGAGCTGTTTTTT
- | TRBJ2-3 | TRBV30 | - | CAWSVARLDTQYF | TGTGCCTGGAGTGTAGCCAGGCTCGATACGCAGTATTTT
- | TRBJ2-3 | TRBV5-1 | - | CASSLSLSTDTQYF | TGCGCCAGCAGCTTGTCCTTGAGCACAGATACGCAGTATTTT
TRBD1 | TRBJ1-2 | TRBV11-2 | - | CASSLDRTGYGYTF | TGTGCCAGCAGCTTAGATCGGACAGGGTATGGCTACACCTTC
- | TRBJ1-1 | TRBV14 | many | CASRQGIARNTEAFF | TGTGCCAGCCGCCAAGGGATAGCCAGGAACACTGAAGCTTTCTTT
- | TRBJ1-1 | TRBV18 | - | CASSPSGNTEAFF | TGTGCCAGCTCACCATCGGGGAACACTGAAGCTTTCTTT
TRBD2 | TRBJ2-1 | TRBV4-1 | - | CASSQEEASGSLEQFF | TGCGCCAGCAGCCAAGAAGAGGCTAGCGGGAGCTTGGAGCAGTTCTTC
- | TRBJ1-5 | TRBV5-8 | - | CASEAGVGNQPQHF | TGTGCCAGCGAGGCTGGGGTTGGCAATCAGCCCCAGCATTTT
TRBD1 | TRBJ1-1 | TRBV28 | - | CASGTGWTEAFF | TGTGCCAGCGGGACAGGGTGGACTGAAGCTTTCTTT
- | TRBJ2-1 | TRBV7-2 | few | CASSLTRTGGNEQFF | TGTGCCAGCAGCTTAACTAGGACTGGAGGGAATGAGCAGTTCTTC
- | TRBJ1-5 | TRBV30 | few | CAWSLRGGNQPQHF | TGTGCCTGGAGTCTGCGGGGCGGCAATCAGCCCCAGCATTTT
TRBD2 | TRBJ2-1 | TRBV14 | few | CASSQVWASGYNEQFF | TGTGCCAGCAGCCAAGTATGGGCTAGCGGATACAATGAGCAGTTCTTC
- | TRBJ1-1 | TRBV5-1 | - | CASSQRFGDTEAFF | TGCGCCAGCAGCCAGAGGTTCGGCGACACTGAAGCTTTCTTT
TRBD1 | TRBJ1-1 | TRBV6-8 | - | CASTRGTGKAFF | TGTGCCAGCACTAGGGGGACAGGCAAAGCTTTCTTT
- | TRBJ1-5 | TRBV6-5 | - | CASSSHGDQPQHF | TGTGCCAGCAGTTCACATGGGGATCAGCCCCAGCATTTT
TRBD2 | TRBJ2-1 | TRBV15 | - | CATSTPGGGTRNEQFF | TGTGCCACCAGTACGCCCGGCGGGGGGACAAGAAATGAGCAGTTCTTC
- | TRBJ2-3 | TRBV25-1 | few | CASSRYPGKWSSTDTQYF | TGTGCCAGCAGTCGCTATCCAGGGAAGTGGTCTAGCACAGATACGCAGTATTTT
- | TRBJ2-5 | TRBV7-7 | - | CASSPTWTVETQYF | TGTGCTAGCAGCCCTACTTGGACAGTAGAGACCCAGTACTTC
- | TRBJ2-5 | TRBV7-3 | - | CASSSTNQETQYF | TGTGCCAGCAGCTCGACTAATCAAGAGACCCAGTACTTC
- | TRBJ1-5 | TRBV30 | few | CAWSDTPNQPQHF | TGTGCCTGGAGTGATACCCCGAATCAGCCCCAGCATTTT
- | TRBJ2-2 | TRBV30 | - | CAWSVGRRKNTGELFF | TGTGCCTGGAGTGTGGGCAGGCGGAAGAACACCGGGGAGCTGTTTTTT
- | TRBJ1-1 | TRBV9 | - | CASSVSGQGWVGDTEAFF | TGTGCCAGCAGCGTAAGCGGGCAGGGTTGGGTCGGGGACACTGAAGCTTTCTTT
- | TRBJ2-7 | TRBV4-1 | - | CASSPYNSQTYEQYF | TGCGCCAGCAGCCCCTATAACAGTCAGACCTACGAGCAGTACTTC
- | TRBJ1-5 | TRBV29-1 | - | CSAAVPGEPQHF | TGCAGCGCTGCCGTTCCCGGAGAGCCCCAGCATTTT
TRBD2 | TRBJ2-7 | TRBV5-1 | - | CASSSGRSGSLTYEQYF | TGCGCCAGCAGCTCTGGCCGTAGCGGGAGCCTAACCTACGAGCAGTACTTC